Sequencing of this T cell receptor beta chain was carried out in a study of blood T cells in healthy people across ages. PCR was performed a second time for about 6 to 12 cycles using a sample-barcoded 5' primer and a J-beta primer mix. Via MiXCR, TCRdb re-called the 5' RACE reads, giving one row per CDR3 protein. This repertoire shows around 990,000 distinct CDR3 sequences, 20% to 25% found once; its top ten account for about 0.72%. V dropped 5 bases and J dropped 4; count of bases not matched to a gene: 8. CDR3 size: 14 residues. The germline V gene encodes CDR1 DFQATT and CDR2 SNEGSKA (reference sequence). With respect to this clonotype: Its antigen is not identified.

Overall study results and limits: Unsorted PBMCs ruled out conclusive naive versus antigen-experienced comparison.

These same records also appear under a second study, on T cells of mothers and their children.

The chain links TRBV20-1 to TRBJ2-4; TRBD1 agrees at 7 bases. Specimen: blood. The TCR comes from a girl aged 2-10 years in good health. The CDR3 sequence is CSAFRQGYKNIQYF. CDR3 nucleotides: TGCAGTGCTTTTAGACAGGGATATAAAAACATTCAGTACTTC.